The 21 T cell receptor beta chains given below trace back to one sample, sequenced in a study of identical twins. MiXCR, applied by TCRdb to the 5' RACE reads, yields one record per CDR3 protein. The sample includes around 340,000 distinct CDR3 sequences, 9% to 15% of them seen just once. The same sample was also studied in work on yellow fever vaccine responses in identical twins.

The sample consisted of CD8+ T cells sorted from blood. The receptors were sampled from a woman under 30 in good health.

This clonotype was seen more than once but under ten times. The rearrangement joins TRBV24-1 to TRBJ1-5; D uncertain. This CDR3 region has 13 residues. The germline V gene encodes CDR1 KGHDR and CDR2 SFDVKD. V was cut by 9 bases and J by 2 bases, with 10 bases left in between. The CDR3 region has the DNA TGTGCCACCCAGGAGGGTGGCAATCAGCCCCAGCATTTT. This translates into CATQEGGNQPQHF.

This clonotype was seen more than once but under ten times. This chain connects TRBV12-3 or TRBV12-4 to TRBJ1-4, with TRBD1 matching over 7 bases. V gave up 5 bases and J gave up 0 bases; unmatched junction bases: 18. The CDR3 has 20 amino acids. The CDR3 protein is CASSRRTGVRHIPTNEKLFF. The DNA of the CDR3 is TGTGCCAGCAGTCGCCGGACAGGTGTCCGCCATATACCAACTAATGAAAAACTGTTTTTT.

This clonotype was observed at least ten times. The V and J genes are TRBV12-3 or TRBV12-4 and TRBJ2-3, with 8 bases that match TRBD2. The CDR3 length is 14 residues. The V segment lost 3 bases and the J segment 3 bases; nucleotides outside the gene matches: 2. The CDR3 nucleotides read TGTGCCAGCAGTTTCGGCGGGAGGACAGATACGCAGTATTTT. This gives the protein CASSFGGRTDTQYF.

The chain has TRBV13 and TRBJ2-7; the D gene is possibly TRBD1 (5 bases). Looked up from germline, CDR1 is PRHDT and CDR2 is FYEKMQ (reference sequence). The V and J ends lost 2 bases and 3 bases respectively, with 23 bases between them. The CDR3 has 18 amino acids. In DNA, the CDR3 is TGTGCCAGCAGCTTAAGTCCCACAACAGGTCGAAGTTTCTACGAGCAGTACGTC. Protein: CASSLSPTTGRSFYEQYV.

V and J are TRBV15 and TRBJ2-7, with D uncertain. This CDR3 comprises 14 residues. The germline V and J ends were trimmed by 5 bases and 3 bases, with 14 bases remaining between them. CDR1 is LNHNV, CDR2 YYDKDF, per germline (reference sequence). CDR3 in DNA: TGTGCCACCAGCCCCCAGGATGGGAACTACGAGCAGTACTTC. It codes for CATSPQDGNYEQYF.

The V call is TRBV7-2, the J call TRBJ2-1; 8 bases line up with TRBD2. The V gene's germline CDR1 is SGHTA and CDR2 FQGNSA. The CDR3 sequence is 16 residues long. V gave up 3 bases and J gave up 7 bases; unmatched junction bases: 11. CDR3 protein: CASSLGSGATGNEQFF. The CDR3, as DNA: TGTGCCAGCAGCTTGGGTAGCGGGGCAACTGGGAATGAGCAGTTCTTC.

This clonotype is termed medium-sized. V and J are TRBV25-1 and TRBJ2-1; D is possibly TRBD2 (6 bases). Between the trimmed V and J ends, which lost 2 bases and 4 bases, there was a span of 15 bases. Germline values: CDR1 MGHDK, CDR2 SYGVNS. This CDR3 region has 16 residues. The DNA for the CDR3 is TGTGCCAGCAGTGAAAAAATAGCGGAAGAGTACAATGAGCAGTTCTTC. Residues: CASSEKIAEEYNEQFF. Variable domain in full (rest from reference TRBV25-1 and TRBJ2-1): EADIYQTPRYLVIGTGKKITLECSQTMGHDKMYWYQQDPGMELHLIHYSYGVNSTEKGDLSSESTVSRIRTEHFPLTLESARPSHTSQYLCASSEKIAEEYNEQFFGPGTRLTVL.

The CDR3 region is CASSQEGLRPYNEQFF. The CDR3 DNA reads as TGTGCCAGCAGCCAAGAGGGTCTGAGACCCTACAATGAGCAGTTCTTC. The rearrangement links TRBV14 to TRBJ2-1, with unresolved D. The germline V gene has CDR1 SGHDN and CDR2 FVKESK. V lost 0 bases, J lost 2 bases, and 11 bases lay in between. The CDR3 spans 16 residues.

The chain uses TRBV5-8 and TRBJ2-1; 8 bases are shared with TRBD2. This CDR3 has 16 residues. Germline trimming cut 5 bases from V and 4 bases from J; bases unmatched to any gene: 11. The V gene's germline CDR1 is SGHTS and CDR2 YDEGEE. CDR3 region: CASRNEGTSGYNEQFF. The CDR3 nucleotides are TGTGCCAGCAGAAATGAGGGGACTAGTGGGTACAATGAGCAGTTCTTC. The full variable domain, with the rest looked up from reference TRBV5-8 and TRBJ2-1, is EAGVTQSPTHLIKTRGQQATLRCSPISGHTSVYWYQQALGLGLQFLLWYDEGEERNRGNFPPRFSGRQFPNYSSELNVNALELEDSALYLCASRNEGTSGYNEQFFGPGTRLTVL.

This clonotype was detected ten times or more. This rearrangement joins TRBV27 to TRBJ2-1; 13 bases are a match to TRBD2. The ends lost 2 bases at V and 5 bases at J; junction bases unmatched: 3. The CDR3 is 16 amino acids. In germline, CDR1 is MNHEY, CDR2 SMNVEV (reference sequence). The CDR3 bases are TGTGCCAGCAGTTTAACGACTAGCGGGGGGAACAATGAGCAGTTCTTC. It specifies CASSLTTSGGNNEQFF.

The chain recombines TRBV12-3 or TRBV12-4 with TRBJ2-3; tentative D call: TRBD2 (5 bases). Trimming shortened V by 3 bases and J by 2 bases, and 9 bases separated the two germline ends. CDR3 length: 14 amino acids. The CDR3 sequence: CASSFTRATDTQYF. DNA for the CDR3: TGTGCCAGCAGTTTCACGAGGGCCACAGATACGCAGTATTTT.

This clonotype was recorded only once. V gene TRBV3-1 combines with J gene TRBJ2-5; 7 bases are shared with TRBD2. This CDR3 is built from 19 residues. Trimming took 3 bases from V and 5 from J; bases not matched to a gene: 21. Per germline, CDR1 LGHDT and CDR2 YNNKEL (reference sequence). CDR3 sequence (DNA): TGTGCCAGCAGCCAGCAATGGAGGCTAGCGGAGCTCTTATATGAGACCCAGTACTTC. It is translated as CASSQQWRLAELLYETQYF.

The sample holds a few counts of this clonotype. The genes are TRBV20-1 and TRBJ2-7, with a possible D match to TRBD2 (6 bases). The CDR3 runs 17 residues. The germline gives CDR1 DFQATT, CDR2 SNEGSKA (reference sequence). Deletions cut 1 base from V and 4 bases from J, with 23 bases between. CDR3 amino acids: CSARGWAESWGEYEQYV. In DNA form, the CDR3 reads TGCAGTGCTAGAGGTTGGGCGGAGTCGTGGGGGGAGTACGAGCAGTACGTC.

The chain carries TRBV3-1 and TRBJ2-3, with D possibly matching TRBD2 (5 bases). Germline V gene lookup returns CDR1 LGHDT and CDR2 YNNKEL (reference sequence). The CDR3 is 16 amino acids. Trimming took off 6 bases at V and 2 bases at J, with 18 bases between the two ends. The CDR3 DNA reads TGTGCCAGCAGTGCAGAGGCGGGTCCTTCCACAGATACGCAGTATTTT. Translation gives CASSAEAGPSTDTQYF.

This clonotype was counted a few times. The chain is built from TRBV19 and TRBJ2-1; 9 positions match TRBD1. The V gene end was trimmed by 1 base and the J gene end by 7 bases; junction bases not matched to a gene: 5. Germline values: CDR1 LNHDA, CDR2 SQIVND (reference sequence). CDR3 length equals 15 residues. CDR3 sequence reads: CASSIVDRGVNEQFF. The CDR3 DNA reads TGTGCCAGTAGTATAGTTGACAGGGGGGTGAATGAGCAGTTCTTC. Variable domain in full (rest from reference TRBV19 and TRBJ2-1): DGGITQSPKYLFRKEGQNVTLSCEQNLNHDAMYWYRQDPGQGLRLIYYSQIVNDFQKGDIAEGYSVSREKKESFPLTVTSAQKNPTAFYLCASSIVDRGVNEQFFGPGTRLTVL.

The sample holds a few counts of this clonotype. The V call is TRBV29-1, the J call TRBJ2-5, with a possible D match to TRBD2 (5 bases). This CDR3 is built from 13 residues. The germline CDR1 and CDR2 sequences are SQVTM and ANQGSEA. Trimming removed 4 bases from V and 4 bases from J, with 13 bases in between. DNA for the CDR3: TGCAGCGTTGGAGGGTTGGAGAGAGAGACCCAGTACTTC. Its protein product is CSVGGLERETQYF.

The chain carries TRBV18 and TRBJ2-1; the D call may be TRBD1 or TRBD2 (7 bases each). The CDR3 runs 16 residues. CDR1 and CDR2 from the germline V gene are KGHSH and LQKENI. Trimming pared 0 bases from V and 4 bases from J, leaving 13 bases between. CDR3 bases: TGTGCCAGCTCACCACCCCCAGGGGGGGGATACAATGAGCAGTTCTTC. Translated: CASSPPPGGGYNEQFF.

This rearrangement joins TRBV9 to TRBJ2-3, with D uncertain. There are 13 residues in the CDR3. From germline, CDR1 is SGDLS and CDR2 YYNGEE. Trimming removed 4 bases at V and 0 bases at J, with 6 bases between. This chain's CDR3 is CASSRPSTDTQYF. DNA of the CDR3: TGTGCCAGCAGCCGTCCTAGCACAGATACGCAGTATTTT.

The chain employs TRBV29-1 and TRBJ2-7; 14 bases fit TRBD2. The germline gives CDR1 SQVTM, CDR2 ANQGSEA. The CDR3 loop spans 15 amino acids. The ends lost 7 bases at V and 1 base at J; junction bases unmatched: 6. CDR3 DNA: TGCAGCGCCAACGGACTAGCGGGAGGATCCTACGAGCAGTACTTC. Protein product: CSANGLAGGSYEQYF.

CDR3 nucleotides: TGCGCCAGCAGCTTGGGGGACAGAACGAACACTGAAGCTTTCTTT. It specifies CASSLGDRTNTEAFF. The chain joins TRBV4-1 to TRBJ1-1, with 7 bases aligning to TRBD1. The CDR3 loop spans 15 amino acids. Germline lookup yields CDR1 MGHRA and CDR2 YSYEKL. The V gene end was trimmed by 5 bases and the J gene end by 1 base; junction bases not matched to a gene: 7.

This clonotype was counted between two and nine times. In DNA, the CDR3 is TGTGCCAGCAGCCCAGAGGCGGGGCCAAACTACGAGCAGTACTTC. The encoded protein is CASSPEAGPNYEQYF. This chain joins TRBV11-2 and TRBJ2-7, with TRBD2 as a possible D gene (6 bases). This CDR3 is built from 15 residues. With 5 bases removed from V and 3 bases from J, the gap between germline ends came to 17 bases. Germline CDR1 is SGHAT and CDR2 is FQNNGV.